These 31 T cell receptor beta chains share one sample of origin, sequenced in a study of cytomegalovirus exposure and HLA in healthy donors. With 60 Vbeta and 13 Jbeta primers, the PCR was carried out. Profiled with immunoSEQ multiplex PCR; TCRdb holds only in-frame clones, not every one. The profile shows around 170,000 clones, 75% to 90% of them singletons. Input material: PBMCs. All receptors derive from a woman aged 18-30 years in good health and CMV-seronegative.

The V gene is TRBV4-1, the J gene TRBJ1-1; TRBD1 aligns across 7 bases. The germline CDR1 and CDR2 sequences are MGHRA and YSYEKL. This CDR3 is built from 15 residues. V lost 2 bases to trimming and J lost 0 bases; unmatched junction nucleotides: 3. As DNA, the CDR3 is TGCGCCAGCAGCCAAAAGACAGGGATGAACACTGAAGCTTTCTTT. It translates to CASSQKTGMNTEAFF.

The chain joins TRBV11-2 to TRBJ1-2; D may be TRBD1 (5 bases). The CDR3 has 12 residues. Germline V CDR1 and CDR2: SGHAT, FQNNGV. Trimming pared 5 bases from V and 7 bases from J, leaving 11 bases between. The CDR3 spells CASSLGGVGYTF. For the CDR3, the DNA is TGTGCCAGCAGCCTTGGGGGGGTTGGCTACACCTTC. Full variable domain (outside the CDR3, taken from reference TRBV11-2 and TRBJ1-2): EAGVAQSPRYKIIEKRQSVAFWCNPISGHATLYWYQQILGQGPKLLIQFQNNGVVDDSQLPKDRFSAERLKGVDSTLKIQPAKLEDSAVYLCASSLGGVGYTFGSGTRLTVV.

This chain links TRBV27 with TRBJ1-5; D is ambiguous. V lost 3 bases and J 1 base, leaving 16 bases between the germline ends. The CDR3 has 17 amino acids. The germline V gene encodes CDR1 MNHEY and CDR2 SMNVEV (reference sequence). The CDR3 nucleotides are TGTGCCAGCAGTTTCGGCACCCCCGACGGGAGCAATCAGCCCCAGCATTTT. Protein sequence: CASSFGTPDGSNQPQHF.

The rearrangement links TRBV11-2 to TRBJ1-1; perhaps TRBD1 as D (5 bases). Trimming shortened V by 5 bases and J by 4 bases, and 26 bases separated the two germline ends. Germline CDR1 reads SGHAT; CDR2 reads FQNNGV. There are 18 residues in the CDR3. The CDR3 DNA sequence: TGTGCCAGCAGCGCAGAGGTGTTCCGGGGGGAGATAGGCACTGAAGCTTTCTTT. It translates to CASSAEVFRGEIGTEAFF.

The chain links TRBV2 to TRBJ1-5; D not certain. There are 13 residues in the CDR3. Germline V gene data show CDR1 as SNHLY and CDR2 as FYNNEI. V shed 6 bases and J shed 3 bases, with 9 bases lying between them. CDR3 region: CASRGEINQPQHF. The DNA for the CDR3 is TGTGCCAGCAGGGGAGAAATCAATCAGCCCCAGCATTTT.

This clone was detected only once. This sequence joins TRBV30 and TRBJ2-7; 7 nucleotides align to TRBD2. Germline V gene sequence: CDR1 GTSNPN, CDR2 SVGIG (reference sequence). This CDR3 is built from 11 residues. Trimming took 7 bases from V and 2 from J; bases not matched to a gene: 2. CDR3 sequence: CALAGAYEQYF. The CDR3 coding sequence is TGTGCCTTAGCGGGTGCCTACGAGCAGTACTTC.

This chain links TRBV7-6 with TRBJ2-5; D is ambiguous. V dropped 5 bases and J dropped 0 bases, with 10 bases sitting between them. The CDR3 runs 14 residues. Germline lookup yields CDR1 SGHVS and CDR2 FNYEAQ. The chain's CDR3 is CASSLGAYQETQYF. The CDR3 DNA reads TGTGCCAGCAGCCTAGGCGCGTACCAAGAGACCCAGTACTTC.

The chain recombines TRBV10-1 with TRBJ2-1, with 7 positions matching TRBD2. Germline loops: CDR1 WNHNN, CDR2 SYGVQD (reference sequence). This CDR3 has 15 amino acids. V lost 2 bases to trimming and J lost 3 bases; unmatched junction nucleotides: 4. The CDR3 region has the DNA TGCGCCAGCAGTGAGAGTCGGGGGGTCTACAATGAGCAGTTCTTC. Amino acids: CASSESRGVYNEQFF.

This clone was recorded only once. The rearrangement joins TRBV27 to TRBJ2-5; 11 bases agree with TRBD1. The CDR3 runs to 14 residues. Germline assignment: CDR1 MNHEY and CDR2 SMNVEV (reference sequence). The V and J ends lost 5 bases and 6 bases, in that order; junction bases with no gene match: 5. The CDR3 sequence is CASSGGTGGQTQYF. The CDR3 coding sequence is TGTGCCAGCAGTGGCGGGACAGGGGGACAGACCCAGTACTTC.

This clone was picked up one time. The V call is TRBV9, the J call TRBJ2-7, with 8 bases lining up with TRBD2. This CDR3 is built from 15 residues. Trimming at V came to 2 bases and at J to 1 base, leaving 5 bases not matched to a gene. Germline CDR1 is SGDLS and CDR2 is YYNGEE. The CDR3 DNA reads TGTGCCAGCAGCGTGGGGGGCGGGGGGTCCTACGAGCAGTACTTC. Translated, it gives CASSVGGGGSYEQYF.

CDR3 sequence reads: CASSPPSTEQYF. In DNA form, the CDR3 reads TGTGCCAGCAGCCCCCCATCCACCGAGCAGTACTTC. The chain combines TRBV7-9 with TRBJ2-5; D unresolved. The J call may be mistaken, given a closer DNA end match to TRBJ2-7. The length of the CDR3 is 12 residues. CDR1 is SEHNR and CDR2 is FQNEAQ in the germline V gene (reference sequence).

The rearrangement uses TRBV29-1 and TRBJ1-2; TRBD1 is a possible D gene (5 bases). This CDR3 comprises 14 residues. The V gene lost 5 bases and the J gene lost 3 bases, with 16 bases spanning the gap. Germline V CDR1 and CDR2: SQVTM, ANQGSEA. The CDR3 is CSVPRDGGDYGYTF. DNA of the CDR3: TGCAGCGTTCCCCGGGACGGGGGTGACTATGGCTACACCTTC.

The chain is built from TRBV14 and TRBJ2-7; the match to TRBD1 covers 8 bases. The CDR3 has 15 residues. Per the germline V gene, CDR1 is SGHDN and CDR2 is FVKESK. The trim removed 1 base at V and 2 bases at J, leaving 4 bases unmatched. The CDR3 DNA follows: TGTGCCAGCAGCCAAGGGACAGGGTGGGCCTACGAGCAGTACTTC. Its protein is CASSQGTGWAYEQYF.

For this clone: The sample holds other DNA sequences that translate to the same CDR3. This rearrangement joins TRBV5-1 to TRBJ1-5; D may be TRBD1 (5 bases). Trimming removed 0 bases from V and 4 bases from J, with 11 bases in between. The CDR3 is 15 residues long. CDR1 is SGHRS and CDR2 is YFSETQ in the germline V gene. The CDR3 region is CASSLGDSLNQPQHF. The CDR3 nucleotides read TGCGCCAGCAGCTTGGGCGACAGCTTAAATCAGCCCCAGCATTTT. Full variable domain (missing parts from reference TRBV5-1 and TRBJ1-5): KAGVTQTPRYLIKTRGQQVTLSCSPISGHRSVSWYQQTPGQGLQFLFEYFSETQRNKGNFPGRFSGRQFSNSRSEMNVSTLELGDSALYLCASSLGDSLNQPQHFGDGTRLSIL.

The rearrangement links TRBV7-9 to TRBJ2-3; TRBD1 might be the D (5 bases). CDR1 SEHNR and CDR2 FQNEAQ come from the germline V gene (reference sequence). CDR3 length: 15 amino acids. The ends were cut back, 6 bases at V and 2 bases at J, with 15 bases in the middle. The CDR3 sequence is CASSRVGRDTDTQYF. In DNA form, the CDR3 reads TGTGCCAGCAGTCGCGTCGGCAGGGACACAGATACGCAGTATTTT. The whole variable domain, remainder taken from reference TRBV7-9 and TRBJ2-3, is DTGVSQNPRHKITKRGQNVTFRCDPISEHNRLYWYRQTLGQGPEFLTYFQNEAQLEKSRLLSDRFSAERPKGSFSTLEIQRTEQGDSAMYLCASSRVGRDTDTQYFGPGTRLTVL.

This chain links TRBV6-4 with TRBJ2-6; no clear D gene. Germline V CDR1 and CDR2: MRHNA, SNTAGT. The V end was cut by 3 bases, the J end by 0 bases, with 3 bases between. The CDR3 runs 14 residues. The CDR3 spells CASSEASGANVLTF. The CDR3 nucleotides are TGTGCCAGCAGTGAGGCCTCTGGGGCCAACGTCCTGACTTTC.

The rearrangement joins TRBV5-6 to TRBJ1-1, with 9 nucleotides matching TRBD1. Per the germline V gene, CDR1 is SGHDT and CDR2 is YYEEEE. The CDR3 covers 16 residues. The trim removed 4 bases at V and 11 bases at J, leaving 18 bases unmatched. The CDR3 DNA follows: TGTGCCAGCAGCGCGGACAGGGGAGTCTCCTTAATAGGGGCTTTCTTT. Translating gives CASSADRGVSLIGAFF.

This chain joins TRBV29-1 and TRBJ1-1, with a possible D match to TRBD1 (6 bases). Deletions cut 6 bases from V and 1 base from J, with 9 bases between. Germline V lookup: CDR1 SQVTM, CDR2 ANQGSEA. CDR3 length equals 12 residues. The CDR3, as DNA: TGCAGCGTCAGGACAGAGAACACTGAAGCTTTCTTT. This encodes CSVRTENTEAFF.

This chain connects TRBV5-4 to TRBJ2-7, with a tentative D call TRBD2 (5 bases). Germline values: CDR1 SGHNT, CDR2 YYREEE (reference sequence). CDR3 length equals 13 residues. V lost 3 bases and J 5 bases, leaving 12 bases between the germline ends. The DNA for the CDR3 is TGTGCCAGCAGCTGGGGAGCCTGGAACGAGCAGTACTTC. As protein: CASSWGAWNEQYF.

The chain carries TRBV5-8 and TRBJ1-2, with TRBD1 as a possible D gene (5 bases). V was pared by 6 bases and J by 3 bases, with 21 bases between. CDR3 length: 16 amino acids. Germline CDR1 and CDR2: SGHTS and YDEGEE. The CDR3 DNA reads as TGTGCCAGCATCCCGCCGAAATGGCAGGGTGACTATGGCTACACCTTC. Translation gives CASIPPKWQGDYGYTF.

The chain has TRBV6-4 and TRBJ2-2, with a tentative D call TRBD2 (5 bases). Deletions cut 2 bases from V and 7 bases from J, with 11 bases between. The CDR3 has 14 residues. Per the germline V gene, CDR1 is MRHNA and CDR2 is SNTAGT. In DNA, the CDR3 is TGTGCCAGCAGTGACGAGGGAGTCGGCGGGGAGCTGTTTTTT. Its protein is CASSDEGVGGELFF.

The V gene is TRBV7-9, the J gene TRBJ1-1; D uncertain. Per germline, CDR1 SEHNR and CDR2 FQNEAQ (reference sequence). Trimming pared 2 bases from V and 0 bases from J, leaving 13 bases between. CDR3 size: 16 residues. This chain's CDR3 is CASSLIYSDMNTEAFF. CDR3 nucleotides: TGTGCCAGCAGCTTAATTTACTCCGATATGAACACTGAAGCTTTCTTT. Full variable domain (remainder filled in from reference TRBV7-9 and TRBJ1-1): DTGVSQNPRHKITKRGQNVTFRCDPISEHNRLYWYRQTLGQGPEFLTYFQNEAQLEKSRLLSDRFSAERPKGSFSTLEIQRTEQGDSAMYLCASSLIYSDMNTEAFFGQGTRLTVV.

The chain recombines TRBV5-8 with TRBJ2-3; the match to TRBD1 covers 9 bases. Trimming removed 4 bases from V and 4 bases from J; junction bases left unmatched: 10. This CDR3 region has 16 residues. Germline-derived CDR1 and CDR2 are SGHTS and YDEGEE. The chain's CDR3 is CASSQLGQGVPDTQYF. The DNA of the CDR3 is TGTGCCAGCAGCCAATTGGGACAGGGAGTCCCAGATACGCAGTATTTT.

This sequence joins TRBV27 and TRBJ2-7; 11 positions agree with TRBD2. Germline values: CDR1 MNHEY, CDR2 SMNVEV (reference sequence). V was pared by 4 bases and J by 2 bases, with 4 bases of the junction left unmatched. The CDR3 has 15 amino acids. The CDR3 here is CASSSGTSGTYEQYF. CDR3 DNA: TGTGCCAGCAGTTCTGGGACTAGCGGAACCTACGAGCAGTACTTC.

The chain employs TRBV27 and TRBJ1-6; D not resolved. Trimming cost V 1 base and J 0 bases, with 7 bases left between them. The CDR3 is made up of 16 amino acids. Germline assignment: CDR1 MNHEY and CDR2 SMNVEV (reference sequence). CDR3 sequence: CASSLFGSSYNSPLHF. The CDR3 bases are TGTGCCAGCAGTTTATTTGGGAGCTCCTATAATTCACCCCTCCACTTT.

The rearrangement links TRBV9 to TRBJ1-1, with 7 bases identical to TRBD1. The CDR3 sequence is 14 residues long. The ends lost 0 bases at V and 6 bases at J; junction bases unmatched: 5. Germline CDR1 reads SGDLS; CDR2 reads YYNGEE. CDR3: CASSVVAGGPEAFF. The CDR3 nucleotides read TGTGCCAGCAGCGTAGTGGCAGGGGGTCCTGAAGCTTTCTTT.

The chain has TRBV19 and TRBJ2-2; possible D gene TRBD1, 7 bases. Germline V lookup: CDR1 LNHDA, CDR2 SQIVND (reference sequence). This CDR3 spans 15 amino acids. Trimming took 7 bases from V and 2 from J, leaving 14 bases between them. CDR3 DNA: TGTGCCAGTACCGGGGGACAGCCAAACACCGGGGAGCTGTTTTTT. This gives the protein CASTGGQPNTGELFF.

The genes are TRBV5-1 and TRBJ1-2, with D perhaps matching TRBD1 (6 bases). Per germline, CDR1 SGHRS and CDR2 YFSETQ. Trimming took 3 bases from V and 4 from J, leaving 16 bases between them. The CDR3 loop spans 15 amino acids. CDR3 region: CASSSTGSPGYGYTF. The CDR3 nucleotides read TGCGCCAGCAGCTCGACAGGAAGTCCAGGCTATGGCTACACCTTC.

This chain links TRBV7-6 with TRBJ2-1; 8 bases line up with TRBD1. The CDR3 is 16 residues long. CDR1 SGHVS and CDR2 FNYEAQ come from the germline V gene. Trimming cost V 1 base and J 9 bases; bases outside gene matches: 11. The CDR3 bases are TGTGCCAGCAGCTTAGGGGCAGGGGGCAATAATGCTGAGCAGTTCTTC. It translates to CASSLGAGGNNAEQFF.

V gene TRBV28 combines with J gene TRBJ2-7; 7 bases are shared with TRBD2. This CDR3 comprises 15 residues. Per the germline V gene, CDR1 is MDHEN and CDR2 is SYDVKM. Losses at the gene ends were 4 bases for V and 3 bases for J; bases not matched to a gene: 9. The CDR3 DNA is TGTGCCAGCAGTTATACTGGCGGGAGTTACTACGAGCAGTACTTC. Amino acid sequence: CASSYTGGSYYEQYF.

J is TRBJ2-4 and V is TRBV27; possible D gene TRBD2, 6 bases. Trimming shortened V by 6 bases and J by 3 bases, and 15 bases separated the two germline ends. There are 15 residues in the CDR3. Germline CDR1 reads MNHEY; CDR2 reads SMNVEV (reference sequence). Here the CDR3 reads CASSPGVVGKNIQYF. The CDR3 DNA follows: TGTGCCAGCAGCCCGGGAGTTGTGGGCAAAAACATTCAGTACTTC.